These 28 T cell receptor beta chains originate from one sample sequenced in a study of liver allograft versus peripheral blood T cells. About the research overall: In transplanted livers, T cell receptor repertoires were compared with those found in the recipients' peripheral blood.

One entry per CDR3 protein, called by TCRdb with MiXCR from the reads. The data hold over 5,500 distinct CDR3 sequences, with approximately 15% observed a single time. The receptor source for this set is a human patient who had a liver transplant. Some T cells may be supplied by the graft donor.

In its sample, this clonotype is medium-sized. CDR3 nucleotides: TGTGCCAGCAGTCCGGCACAGGGGGCAGGAGGAGCTTTCTTT. It codes for CASSPAQGAGGAFF. The rearrangement uses TRBV27 and TRBJ1-1; 9 nucleotides line up with TRBD1. The CDR3 has 14 residues. The V segment lost 5 bases and the J segment 10 bases; nucleotides outside the gene matches: 11. Germline V gene sequence: CDR1 MNHEY, CDR2 SMNVEV (reference sequence).

The rearrangement uses TRBV28 and TRBJ2-7; 9 nucleotides align to TRBD1. The CDR3 is 15 residues long. The germline V gene has CDR1 MDHEN and CDR2 SYDVKM. Unmatched junction bases numbered 6, after V lost 1 base and J lost 5 bases. CDR3 coding DNA: TGTGCCAGCAGTTTATCTTCCGGGACAGGGAACGAGCAGTACTTC. This translates into CASSLSSGTGNEQYF.

The V gene is TRBV28, the J gene TRBJ2-7, with D tentatively TRBD1 or TRBD2 (5 bases each). Germline CDR1 and CDR2: MDHEN and SYDVKM. V shed 2 bases and J shed 3 bases, with 17 bases lying between them. This CDR3 has 16 amino acids. The chain's CDR3 is CASSLEAEGFFYEQYF. For the CDR3, the DNA is TGTGCCAGCAGTTTAGAGGCAGAGGGGTTTTTCTACGAGCAGTACTTC. The whole variable domain, filled in from reference TRBV28 and TRBJ2-7, reads DVKVTQSSRYLVKRTGEKVFLECVQDMDHENMFWYRQDPGLGLRLIYFSYDVKMKEKGDIPEGYSVSREKKERFSLILESASTNQTSMYLCASSLEAEGFFYEQYFGPGTRLTVT.

This clonotype was counted at least ten times. The chain carries TRBV19 and TRBJ1-1; a weak D match, TRBD1 (6 bases). The CDR3 extends over 15 amino acids. Germline loops: CDR1 LNHDA, CDR2 SQIVND (reference sequence). With 4 bases removed from V and 4 bases from J, the gap between germline ends came to 16 bases. DNA of the CDR3: TGTGCCAGTAGTAAACGCTCGGGACATGCCACTGAAGCTTTCTTT. It yields the protein CASSKRSGHATEAFF.

V is TRBV6-6 and J is TRBJ2-7; a possible D gene is TRBD1 (5 bases). Germline values: CDR1 MNHNY, CDR2 SVGAGI (reference sequence). Trimming stripped 5 bases from V and 5 bases from J, with 13 bases between. The CDR3 has 13 amino acids. The CDR3 bases are TGTGCCAGCAGTCTCTCCAGACAGAACGAGCAGTACTTC. Amino acids: CASSLSRQNEQYF.

This clonotype occurred many times. This rearrangement joins TRBV19 to TRBJ2-5; perhaps D is TRBD1 or TRBD2 (5 bases each). This CDR3 spans 14 amino acids. V lost 0 bases and J 5 bases, leaving 10 bases between the germline ends. Looked up from germline, CDR1 is LNHDA and CDR2 is SQIVND (reference sequence). CDR3 sequence: CASSIDGGFETQYF. In nucleotides, the CDR3 is TGTGCCAGTAGTATAGATGGGGGTTTCGAGACCCAGTACTTC.

At least ten counts were recorded for this clonotype. This chain links TRBV28 with TRBJ2-2; no reliable D call. Germline loops: CDR1 MDHEN, CDR2 SYDVKM. The CDR3 runs 16 residues. Trimming took 5 bases from V and 7 from J, leaving 20 bases between them. The CDR3 sequence: CASSRAGPRDGGELFF. CDR3 bases: TGTGCCAGCAGTCGCGCCGGGCCCCGAGATGGCGGGGAGCTGTTTTTT.

This clonotype counts as medium-sized (0.01 to 0.1%). This rearrangement joins TRBV13 to TRBJ2-2; D may be TRBD1 or TRBD2 (5 bases each). This CDR3 is built from 16 residues. Germline V gives CDR1 PRHDT, CDR2 FYEKMQ (reference sequence). Trimming shortened V by 0 bases and J by 7 bases, and 15 bases separated the two germline ends. DNA for the CDR3: TGTGCCAGCAGCTTAGGGGGACGGGGCCCTCGCGGGGAGCTGTTTTTT. Translated, it gives CASSLGGRGPRGELFF.

The chain couples TRBV28 to TRBJ2-1; D possibly corresponds to TRBD2 (6 bases). The CDR3 runs to 14 residues. Germline CDR1 is MDHEN and CDR2 is SYDVKM. Trimming took off 5 bases at V and 4 bases at J, with 12 bases between the two ends. CDR3 residues: CASSTTSLYNEQFF. The CDR3 nucleotides read TGTGCCAGCAGTACCACTAGCCTGTACAATGAGCAGTTCTTC. The variable domain in full, with the rest retrieved from reference TRBV28 and TRBJ2-1, is DVKVTQSSRYLVKRTGEKVFLECVQDMDHENMFWYRQDPGLGLRLIYFSYDVKMKEKGDIPEGYSVSREKKERFSLILESASTNQTSMYLCASSTTSLYNEQFFGPGTRLTVL.

This chain links TRBV28 with TRBJ2-2, with TRBD2 identical over 12 bases. This CDR3 region has 17 residues. Germline CDR1 MDHEN, CDR2 SYDVKM. Trimming removed 6 bases from V and 0 bases from J; junction bases left unmatched: 5. The CDR3 sequence: CASRPWTSGANTGELFF. Written as DNA, the CDR3 is TGTGCCAGCAGACCCTGGACTAGCGGGGCGAACACCGGGGAGCTGTTTTTT.

By proportion, this clonotype is medium-sized. The V gene is TRBV18, the J gene TRBJ1-2, with a possible D match to TRBD1 (5 bases). V lost 0 bases, J lost 0 bases, and 14 bases lay in between. Germline V gene data show CDR1 as KGHSH and CDR2 as LQKENI. This CDR3 contains 17 residues. The CDR3 DNA sequence: TGTGCCAGCTCACCACCGAAGGGGATTGGACCTAACTATGGCTACACCTTC. The encoded protein is CASSPPKGIGPNYGYTF.

This clonotype was seen many times. J is TRBJ1-5 and V is TRBV6-5; D gene uncertain. CDR3 length equals 13 residues. Trimming took off 3 bases at V and 2 bases at J, with 5 bases between the two ends. CDR1 MNHEY and CDR2 SVGAGI come from the germline V gene. CDR3 region: CASSYLGNQPQHF. CDR3 DNA sequence: TGTGCCAGCAGTTATTTGGGCAATCAGCCCCAGCATTTT.

V usage is TRBV20-1 and J usage is TRBJ2-3; 7 bases align to TRBD2. Unmatched junction bases numbered 7, after V lost 0 bases and J lost 1 base. Germline values: CDR1 DFQATT, CDR2 SNEGSKA (reference sequence). This CDR3 spans 16 amino acids. DNA for the CDR3: TGCAGTGCTAGAGATCTCACTAGCGCCCGCACAGATACGCAGTATTTT. Its protein is CSARDLTSARTDTQYF.

There are many counts of this clonotype. The chain carries TRBV19 and TRBJ1-5; no clear D gene. V was clipped by 6 bases and J by 5 bases, with 17 bases between them. CDR1 is LNHDA, CDR2 SQIVND, per germline (reference sequence). The CDR3 extends over 15 amino acids. CDR3 nucleotide sequence: TGTGCCAGTAGGGGCGGGCCGGGTGGCCATCAGCCCCAGCATTTT. Its translation is CASRGGPGGHQPQHF. Looking up the rest from reference TRBV19 and TRBJ1-5 gives the full variable domain: DGGITQSPKYLFRKEGQNVTLSCEQNLNHDAMYWYRQDPGQGLRLIYYSQIVNDFQKGDIAEGYSVSREKKESFPLTVTSAQKNPTAFYLCASRGGPGGHQPQHFGDGTRLSIL.

J is TRBJ2-5 and V is TRBV12-3 or TRBV12-4, with 9 bases identical to TRBD2. The CDR3 contains 17 residues. With 1 base clipped from V and 3 bases from J, the junction kept 9 bases outside the gene matches. CDR3 in amino acids: CASSLVWLSGGKETQYF. CDR3 nucleotides: TGTGCCAGCAGTTTAGTCTGGCTAAGCGGGGGGAAAGAGACCCAGTACTTC.

CDR3 sequence: CASSLKASGASYEQYF. The CDR3 bases are TGTGCCAGCAGCTTAAAGGCTAGCGGGGCATCCTACGAGCAGTACTTC. V is TRBV7-3 and J is TRBJ2-7; TRBD2 aligns across 9 bases. The ends lost 1 base at V and 1 base at J; junction bases unmatched: 5. The CDR3 sequence is 16 residues long. Germline-derived CDR1 and CDR2 are SGHTA and FQGTGA.

By sample share, this clonotype is medium-sized (0.01 to 0.1%). The gene calls are TRBV15 and TRBJ2-1; D not certain. Trimming left V 6 bases short and J 2 bases short, with 20 bases between. The CDR3 totals 17 residues. Germline V CDR1 and CDR2: LNHNV, YYDKDF (reference sequence). The CDR3 DNA reads TGTGCCACCAGTAATAACCAAGAGAGGCTCCCCTACAATGAGCAGTTCTTC. This translates into CATSNNQERLPYNEQFF.

This clonotype was seen ten or more times. The V and J genes are TRBV9 and TRBJ2-5, with D perhaps matching TRBD1 (6 bases). V lost 5 bases to trimming and J lost 0 bases, with 11 bases between them. Germline V gives CDR1 SGDLS, CDR2 YYNGEE. CDR3 length: 14 amino acids. CDR3 DNA: TGTGCCAGCAGACCCGGGGACAACCAAGAGACCCAGTACTTC. Its translation is CASRPGDNQETQYF.

This chain joins TRBV6-6 and TRBJ2-2, with 10 positions matching TRBD2. V was clipped by 11 bases and J by 5 bases; unmatched bases: 11. The germline CDR1 and CDR2 sequences are MNHNY and SVGAGI (reference sequence). The CDR3 is 15 residues long. CDR3 sequence reads: CAVRVAGGWTGELFF. CDR3 sequence (DNA): TGTGCCGTTAGGGTAGCGGGGGGTTGGACCGGGGAGCTGTTTTTT.

This clonotype was seen only once. V is TRBV27 and J is TRBJ2-7, with D perhaps TRBD1 (6 bases). This CDR3 comprises 14 residues. Germline assignment: CDR1 MNHEY and CDR2 SMNVEV (reference sequence). Trimming took 0 bases from V and 6 from J, leaving 12 bases between them. CDR3 in amino acids: CASSLSTAGAEQYF. The CDR3 DNA sequence: TGTGCCAGCAGTTTATCGACGGCAGGGGCCGAGCAGTACTTC.

The sample holds a few counts of this clonotype. This rearrangement joins TRBV19 to TRBJ2-2; 9 nucleotides align to TRBD1. Germline CDR1 and CDR2: LNHDA and SQIVND (reference sequence). The CDR3 is 14 residues long. The V and J ends lost 11 bases and 6 bases, in that order; junction bases with no gene match: 10. CDR3 loop: CAGGDREKSGELFF. CDR3 coding DNA: TGTGCCGGGGGGGACAGGGAAAAGTCCGGGGAGCTGTTTTTT. Full variable domain (rest looked up from reference TRBV19 and TRBJ2-2): DGGITQSPKYLFRKEGQNVTLSCEQNLNHDAMYWYRQDPGQGLRLIYYSQIVNDFQKGDIAEGYSVSREKKESFPLTVTSAQKNPTAFYLCAGGDREKSGELFFGEGSRLTVL.

In regard to this clonotype: This may arise from a read error, as a much more abundant clone is one base away. It is likely a read error, because the conserved phenylalanine at the end of the CDR3 is missing. The rearrangement joins TRBV9 to TRBJ2-1; D is perhaps TRBD1 or TRBD2 (5 bases each). The germline gives CDR1 SGDLS, CDR2 YYNGEE. Trimming stripped 0 bases from V and 6 bases from J, with 16 bases between. The CDR3 spans 16 residues. The CDR3 DNA is TGTGCCAGCAGCGTAGATTTGGGGGTGGGACGCAATGAGCAGTTCTTA. It translates to CASSVDLGVGRNEQFL.

This clonotype was picked up many times. V gene TRBV27 combines with J gene TRBJ2-7; perhaps D is TRBD1 or TRBD2 (5 bases each). The CDR3 consists of 16 residues. In germline, CDR1 is MNHEY, CDR2 SMNVEV (reference sequence). Deletions cut 2 bases from V and 6 bases from J, with 20 bases between. The CDR3 nucleotides are TGTGCCAGCAGTTTAGATGCCGGGACCCTCGCCCCCGAGCAGTACTTC. It yields the protein CASSLDAGTLAPEQYF.

This clonotype was counted many times. The V gene is TRBV27, the J gene TRBJ2-7, with a weak D call TRBD1 (6 bases). The CDR3 contains 15 residues. From germline, CDR1 is MNHEY and CDR2 SMNVEV (reference sequence). The V gene lost 0 bases and the J gene lost 2 bases, with 11 bases spanning the gap. The CDR3 is CASSLSTAGAYEQYF. CDR3 coding DNA: TGTGCCAGCAGTTTATCGACGGCAGGGGCCTACGAGCAGTACTTC.

This clonotype has at least ten counts. The V gene is TRBV19, the J gene TRBJ1-1; no clear D gene. This CDR3 has 15 residues. CDR1 is LNHDA, CDR2 SQIVND, per germline (reference sequence). The V gene lost 3 bases and the J gene lost 0 bases, with 11 bases spanning the gap. The CDR3 coding sequence is TGTGCCAGTAGTATGAAGACTGTAATGAACACTGAAGCTTTCTTT. Its protein product is CASSMKTVMNTEAFF.

This clonotype was observed a handful of times. V and J are TRBV19 and TRBJ2-3, with D unresolved. Germline V gives CDR1 LNHDA, CDR2 SQIVND (reference sequence). The CDR3 loop spans 14 amino acids. V lost 0 bases and J 3 bases, leaving 7 bases between the germline ends. CDR3 sequence reads: CASSIDQVTDTQYF. CDR3 nucleotide sequence: TGTGCCAGTAGTATAGATCAGGTGACAGATACGCAGTATTTT.

This sequence joins TRBV20-1 and TRBJ1-1; D remains unclear. Germline-derived CDR1 and CDR2 are DFQATT and SNEGSKA (reference sequence). V was pared by 4 bases and J by 1 base, with 19 bases between. This CDR3 has 16 amino acids. DNA for the CDR3: TGCAGTGCTATGATCCGGGCTTCTGGGCCGAACACTGAAGCTTTCTTT. It is translated as CSAMIRASGPNTEAFF.

This clonotype was found a few times. The chain joins TRBV20-1 to TRBJ1-1, with D possibly matching TRBD1 (5 bases). CDR3 length: 15 amino acids. In germline, CDR1 is DFQATT, CDR2 SNEGSKA (reference sequence). Trimming stripped 2 bases from V and 2 bases from J, with 15 bases between. Written as DNA, the CDR3 is TGCAGTGCTAGAAGGCGGGGGGAAGGCAACACTGAAGCTTTCTTT. This encodes CSARRRGEGNTEAFF.